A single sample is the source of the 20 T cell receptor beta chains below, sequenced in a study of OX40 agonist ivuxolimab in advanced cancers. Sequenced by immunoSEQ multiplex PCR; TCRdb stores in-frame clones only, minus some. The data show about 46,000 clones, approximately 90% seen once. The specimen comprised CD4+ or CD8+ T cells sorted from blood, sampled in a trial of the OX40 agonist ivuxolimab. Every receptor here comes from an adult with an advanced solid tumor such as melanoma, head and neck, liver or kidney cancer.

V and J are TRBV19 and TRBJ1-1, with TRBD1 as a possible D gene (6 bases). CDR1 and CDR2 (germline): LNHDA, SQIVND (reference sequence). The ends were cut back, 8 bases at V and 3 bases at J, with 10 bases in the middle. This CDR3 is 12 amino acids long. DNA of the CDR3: TGTGCCAGTCACAGGGCGGACACTGAAGCTTTCTTT. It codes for CASHRADTEAFF.

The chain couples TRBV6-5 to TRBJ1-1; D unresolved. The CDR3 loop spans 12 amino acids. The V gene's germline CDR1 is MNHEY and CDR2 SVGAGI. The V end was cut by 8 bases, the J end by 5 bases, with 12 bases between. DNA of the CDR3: TGTGCCAGCTGCCGGGGAAATACTGAAGCTTTCTTT. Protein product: CASCRGNTEAFF.

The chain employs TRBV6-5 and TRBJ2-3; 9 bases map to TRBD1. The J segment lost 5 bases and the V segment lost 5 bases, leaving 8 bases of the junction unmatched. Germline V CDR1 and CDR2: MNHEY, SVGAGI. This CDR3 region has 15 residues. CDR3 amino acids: CASSQTGGLLDTQYF. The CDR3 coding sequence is TGTGCCAGCAGTCAGACAGGGGGATTATTAGATACGCAGTATTTT.

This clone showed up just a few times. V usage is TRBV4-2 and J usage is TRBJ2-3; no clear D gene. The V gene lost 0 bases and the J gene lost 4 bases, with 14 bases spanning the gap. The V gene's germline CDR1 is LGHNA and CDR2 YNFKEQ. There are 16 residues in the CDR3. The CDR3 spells CASSQEGSSGPDTQYF. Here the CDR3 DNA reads TGTGCCAGCAGCCAAGAAGGCTCTTCAGGACCAGATACGCAGTATTTT.

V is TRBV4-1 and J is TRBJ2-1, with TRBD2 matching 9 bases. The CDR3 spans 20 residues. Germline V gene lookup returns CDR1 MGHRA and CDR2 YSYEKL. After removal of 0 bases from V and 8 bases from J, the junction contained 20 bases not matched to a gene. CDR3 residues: CASSQEWPYLTSGPGDEQFF. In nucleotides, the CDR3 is TGCGCCAGCAGCCAAGAATGGCCCTATTTAACTAGCGGGCCAGGCGATGAGCAGTTCTTC.

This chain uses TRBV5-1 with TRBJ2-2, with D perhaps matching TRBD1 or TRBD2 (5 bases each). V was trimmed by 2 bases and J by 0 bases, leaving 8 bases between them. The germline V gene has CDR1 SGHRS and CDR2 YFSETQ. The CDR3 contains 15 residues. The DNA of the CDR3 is TGCGCCAGCAGCTTTTGGGGGACGAACACCGGGGAGCTGTTTTTT. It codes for CASSFWGTNTGELFF.

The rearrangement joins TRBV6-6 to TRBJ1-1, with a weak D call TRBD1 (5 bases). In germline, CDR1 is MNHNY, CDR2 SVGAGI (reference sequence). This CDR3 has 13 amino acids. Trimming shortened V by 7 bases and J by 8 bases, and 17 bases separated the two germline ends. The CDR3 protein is CASTLQERHEAFF. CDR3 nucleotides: TGTGCCAGCACTTTACAGGAGCGCCACGAAGCTTTCTTT.

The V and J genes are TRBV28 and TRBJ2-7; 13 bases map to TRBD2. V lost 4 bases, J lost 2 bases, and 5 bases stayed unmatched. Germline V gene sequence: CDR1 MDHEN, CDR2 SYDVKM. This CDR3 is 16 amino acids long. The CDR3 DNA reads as TGTGCCAGCAGTTCCTCCGGGACTAGCGGGACCTACGAGCAGTACTTC. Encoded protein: CASSSSGTSGTYEQYF.

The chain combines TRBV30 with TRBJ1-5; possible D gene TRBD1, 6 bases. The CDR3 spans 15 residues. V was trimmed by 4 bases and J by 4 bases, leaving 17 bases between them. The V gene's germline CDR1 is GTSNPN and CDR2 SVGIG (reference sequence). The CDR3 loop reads CAWTPPDRRNQPQHF. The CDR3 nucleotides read TGTGCCTGGACCCCCCCCGACAGGAGGAATCAGCCCCAGCATTTT.

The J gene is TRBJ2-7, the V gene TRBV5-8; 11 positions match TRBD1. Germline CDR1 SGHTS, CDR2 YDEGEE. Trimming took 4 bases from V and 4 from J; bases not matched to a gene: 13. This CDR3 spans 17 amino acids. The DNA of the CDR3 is TGTGCCAGCAGCCTGATGAAAAGGACAGGGGGCAGGTACGAGCAGTACTTC. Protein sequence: CASSLMKRTGGRYEQYF. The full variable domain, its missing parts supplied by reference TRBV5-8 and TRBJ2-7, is EAGVTQSPTHLIKTRGQQATLRCSPISGHTSVYWYQQALGLGLQFLLWYDEGEERNRGNFPPRFSGRQFPNYSSELNVNALELEDSALYLCASSLMKRTGGRYEQYFGPGTRLTVT.

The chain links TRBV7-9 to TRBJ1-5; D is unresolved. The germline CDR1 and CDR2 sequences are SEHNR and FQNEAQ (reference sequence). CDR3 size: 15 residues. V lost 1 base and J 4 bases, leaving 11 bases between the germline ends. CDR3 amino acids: CASSLDNGGNQPQHF. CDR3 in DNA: TGTGCCAGCAGCTTAGATAACGGCGGGAATCAGCCCCAGCATTTT.

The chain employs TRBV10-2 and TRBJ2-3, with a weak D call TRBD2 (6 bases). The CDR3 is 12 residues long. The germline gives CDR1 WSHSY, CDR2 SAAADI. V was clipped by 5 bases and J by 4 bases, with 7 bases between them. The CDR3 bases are TGCGCCAGCAGTTCGGGGGCAGATACGCAGTATTTT. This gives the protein CASSSGADTQYF.

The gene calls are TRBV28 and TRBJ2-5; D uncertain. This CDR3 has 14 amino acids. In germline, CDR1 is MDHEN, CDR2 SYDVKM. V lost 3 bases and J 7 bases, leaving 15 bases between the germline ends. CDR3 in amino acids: CASSLGFQSGTQYF. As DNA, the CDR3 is TGTGCCAGCAGTTTGGGCTTTCAATCAGGGACCCAGTACTTC.

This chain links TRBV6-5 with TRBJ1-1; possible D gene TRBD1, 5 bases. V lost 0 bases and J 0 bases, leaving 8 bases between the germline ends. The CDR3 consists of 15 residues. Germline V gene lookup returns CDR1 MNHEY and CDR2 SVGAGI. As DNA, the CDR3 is TGTGCCAGCAGTTACTCGCAGGGAATGAACACTGAAGCTTTCTTT. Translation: CASSYSQGMNTEAFF.

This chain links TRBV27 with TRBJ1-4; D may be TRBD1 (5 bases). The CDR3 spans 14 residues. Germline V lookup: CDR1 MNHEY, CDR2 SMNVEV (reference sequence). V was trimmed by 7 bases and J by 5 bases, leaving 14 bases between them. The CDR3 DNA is TGTGCCAGCAACAAGAGGGGCAGAAATGAAAAACTGTTTTTT. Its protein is CASNKRGRNEKLFF.

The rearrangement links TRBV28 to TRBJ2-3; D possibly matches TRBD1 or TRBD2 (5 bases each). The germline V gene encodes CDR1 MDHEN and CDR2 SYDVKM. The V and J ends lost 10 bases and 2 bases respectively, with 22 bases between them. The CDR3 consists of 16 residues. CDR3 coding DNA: TGTGCCACCCGAATGGGGCTTCTCGGGATCACAGATACGCAGTATTTT. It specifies CATRMGLLGITDTQYF. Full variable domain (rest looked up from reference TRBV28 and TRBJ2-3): DVKVTQSSRYLVKRTGEKVFLECVQDMDHENMFWYRQDPGLGLRLIYFSYDVKMKEKGDIPEGYSVSREKKERFSLILESASTNQTSMYLCATRMGLLGITDTQYFGPGTRLTVL.

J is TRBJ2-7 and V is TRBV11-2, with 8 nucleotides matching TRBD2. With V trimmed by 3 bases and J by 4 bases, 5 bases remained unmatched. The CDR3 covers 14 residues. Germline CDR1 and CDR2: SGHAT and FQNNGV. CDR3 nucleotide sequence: TGTGCCAGCAGCTTTGTCACTAGCGGATACGAGCAGTACTTC. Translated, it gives CASSFVTSGYEQYF.

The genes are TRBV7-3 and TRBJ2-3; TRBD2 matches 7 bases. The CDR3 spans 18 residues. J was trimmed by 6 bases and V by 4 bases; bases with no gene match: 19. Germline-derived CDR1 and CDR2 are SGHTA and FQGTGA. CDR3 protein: CASSSPAEWEGRKDTQYF. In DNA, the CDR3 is TGTGCCAGCAGCTCACCGGCCGAGTGGGAGGGCCGCAAGGATACGCAGTATTTT.

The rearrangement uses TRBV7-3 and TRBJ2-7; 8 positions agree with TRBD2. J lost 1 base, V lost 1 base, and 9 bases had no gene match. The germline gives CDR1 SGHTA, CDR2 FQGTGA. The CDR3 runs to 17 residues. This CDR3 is CASSLKGPLAGSYEQYF. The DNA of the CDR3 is TGTGCCAGCAGCTTAAAGGGCCCGCTAGCGGGTTCCTACGAGCAGTACTTC.

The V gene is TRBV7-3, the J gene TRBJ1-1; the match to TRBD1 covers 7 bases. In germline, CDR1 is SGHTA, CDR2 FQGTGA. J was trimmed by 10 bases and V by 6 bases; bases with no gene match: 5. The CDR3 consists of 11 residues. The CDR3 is CASSGTGVAFF. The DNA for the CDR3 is TGTGCCAGCAGTGGCACAGGGGTAGCTTTCTTT.